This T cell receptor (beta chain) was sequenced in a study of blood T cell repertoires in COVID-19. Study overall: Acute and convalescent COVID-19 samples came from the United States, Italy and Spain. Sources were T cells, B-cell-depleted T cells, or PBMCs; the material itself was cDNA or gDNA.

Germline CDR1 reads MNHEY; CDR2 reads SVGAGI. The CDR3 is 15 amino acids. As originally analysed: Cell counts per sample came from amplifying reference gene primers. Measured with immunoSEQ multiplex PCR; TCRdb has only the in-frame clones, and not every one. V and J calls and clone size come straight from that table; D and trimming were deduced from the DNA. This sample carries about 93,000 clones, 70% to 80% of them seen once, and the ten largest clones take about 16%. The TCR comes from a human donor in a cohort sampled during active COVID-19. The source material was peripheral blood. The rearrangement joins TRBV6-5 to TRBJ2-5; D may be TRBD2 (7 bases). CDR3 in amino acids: CAGGAQGFGRQTQYF. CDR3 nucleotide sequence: TGTGCAGGGGGGGCTCAGGGATTTGGGAGGCAGACCCAGTACTTC.